The text below deals with one T cell receptor beta chain. This entry is derived from a study of blood T cell repertoires in COVID-19. Across the whole study: T cells, B-cell-depleted T cells, or PBMCs supplied cDNA or gDNA.

The study recruited people aged about 18 to 95 years across about two dozen US areas. Resolution of symptoms, clearance, or two negative PCRs was present in recovered Cohort 3 donors. As originally analysed: Amplified reference gene primers provided the basis for estimating nucleated cell counts. Profiling relied on immunoSEQ multiplex PCR, and the TCRdb table lists in-frame clones only, not all of them. V and J calls and clone size are those listed in that table; D and trimming were worked out from the DNA. The profile covers roughly 400,000 clones, with roughly 90% appearing a single time and 1.5% to 2% taken by the ten largest. Germline loops: CDR1 SGHNT, CDR2 YYREEE (reference sequence). The CDR3 is 14 residues long. V gave up 5 bases and J gave up 5 bases; unmatched junction bases: 6.

The clonotype originates from a woman in her twenties or thirties who had recovered from COVID-19. This sequence joins TRBV5-4 and TRBJ1-1; 10 bases are a match to TRBD1. Sequences were obtained from PBMCs or T cells enriched from blood (not recorded which). The CDR3 spells CASRSDRGRTEAFF. CDR3 nucleotide sequence: TGTGCCAGCAGGTCTGACAGGGGGCGAACTGAAGCTTTCTTT.